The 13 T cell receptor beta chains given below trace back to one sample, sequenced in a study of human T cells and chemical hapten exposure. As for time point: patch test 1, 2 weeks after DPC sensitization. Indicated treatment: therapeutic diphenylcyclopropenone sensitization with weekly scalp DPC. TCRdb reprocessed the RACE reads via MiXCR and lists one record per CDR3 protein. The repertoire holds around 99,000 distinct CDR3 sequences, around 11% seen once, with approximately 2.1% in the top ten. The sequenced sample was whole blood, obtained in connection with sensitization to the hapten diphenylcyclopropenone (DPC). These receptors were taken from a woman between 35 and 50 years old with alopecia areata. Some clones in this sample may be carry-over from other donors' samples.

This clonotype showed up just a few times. The CDR3 spells CAISEGLAGGTDTQYF. CDR3 bases: TGTGCCATCAGTGAGGGACTAGCGGGAGGTACAGATACGCAGTATTTT. V gene TRBV10-3 combines with J gene TRBJ2-3; 14 nucleotides line up with TRBD2. After removal of 2 bases from V and 3 bases from J, the junction contained 1 base not matched to a gene. The CDR3 is 16 amino acids. Germline CDR1 and CDR2: ENHRY and SYGVKD.

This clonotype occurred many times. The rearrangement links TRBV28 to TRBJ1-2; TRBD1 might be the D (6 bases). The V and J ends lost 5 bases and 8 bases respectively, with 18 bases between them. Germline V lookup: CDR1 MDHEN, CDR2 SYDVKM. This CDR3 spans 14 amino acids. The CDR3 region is CASSPGQLVRGYTF. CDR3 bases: TGTGCCAGCAGTCCAGGACAGCTAGTAAGAGGCTACACCTTC.

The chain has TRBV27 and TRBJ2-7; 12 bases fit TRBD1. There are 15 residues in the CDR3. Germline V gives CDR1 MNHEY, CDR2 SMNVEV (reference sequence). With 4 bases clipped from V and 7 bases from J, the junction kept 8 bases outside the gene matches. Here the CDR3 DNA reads TGTGCCAGCAGTTCCCCCGGGACAGGGGGCAAGGAGCAGTACTTC. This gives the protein CASSSPGTGGKEQYF.

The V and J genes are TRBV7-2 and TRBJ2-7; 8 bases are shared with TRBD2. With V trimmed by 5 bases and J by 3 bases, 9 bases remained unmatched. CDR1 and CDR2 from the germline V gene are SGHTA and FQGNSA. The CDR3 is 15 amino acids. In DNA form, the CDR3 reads TGTGCCAGCAGCGCCGCCGGGACTAGTATCTACGAGCAGTACTTC. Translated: CASSAAGTSIYEQYF.

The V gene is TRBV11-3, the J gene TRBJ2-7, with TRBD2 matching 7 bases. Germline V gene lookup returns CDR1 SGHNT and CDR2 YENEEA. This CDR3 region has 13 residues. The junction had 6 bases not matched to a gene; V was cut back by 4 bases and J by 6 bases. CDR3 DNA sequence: TGTGCCAGCAGCTCCGGACTAGGATTCGAGCAGTACTTC. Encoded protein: CASSSGLGFEQYF.

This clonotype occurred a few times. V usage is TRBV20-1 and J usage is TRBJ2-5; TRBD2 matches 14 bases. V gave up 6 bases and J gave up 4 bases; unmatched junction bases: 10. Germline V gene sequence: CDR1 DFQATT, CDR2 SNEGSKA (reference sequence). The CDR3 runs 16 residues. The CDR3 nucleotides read TGCAGTGCCGATTGGGGACTAGCGGGAGCATCAGAGACCCAGTACTTC. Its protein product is CSADWGLAGASETQYF.

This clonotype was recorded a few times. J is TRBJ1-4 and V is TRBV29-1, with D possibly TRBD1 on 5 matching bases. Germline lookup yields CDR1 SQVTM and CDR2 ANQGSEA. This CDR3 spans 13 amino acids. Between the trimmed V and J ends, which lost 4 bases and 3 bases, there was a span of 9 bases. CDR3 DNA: TGCAGCGTTGTGACAGCGTCTAATGAAAAACTGTTTTTT. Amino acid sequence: CSVVTASNEKLFF.

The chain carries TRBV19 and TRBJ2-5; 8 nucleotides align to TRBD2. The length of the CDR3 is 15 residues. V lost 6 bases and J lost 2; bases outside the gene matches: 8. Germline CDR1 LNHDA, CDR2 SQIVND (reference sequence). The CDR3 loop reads CASRGRLAQQETQYF. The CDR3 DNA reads TGTGCCAGTAGGGGAAGACTAGCGCAACAAGAGACCCAGTACTTC.

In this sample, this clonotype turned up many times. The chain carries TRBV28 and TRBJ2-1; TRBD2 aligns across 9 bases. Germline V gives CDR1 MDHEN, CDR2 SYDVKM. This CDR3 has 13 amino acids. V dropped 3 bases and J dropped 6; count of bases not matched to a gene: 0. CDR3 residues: CASSFSGGNEQFF. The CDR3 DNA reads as TGTGCCAGCAGTTTTAGCGGGGGCAATGAGCAGTTCTTC.

In nucleotides, the CDR3 is TGCGCCAGCAGCCAAGATATATCGCCAAGGGAGGGTAGAAGCGAGCAGTACTTC. It yields the protein CASSQDISPREGRSEQYF. The chain combines TRBV4-1 with TRBJ2-7; 7 bases match TRBD2. The V and J ends lost 0 bases and 6 bases, in that order; junction bases with no gene match: 17. Germline values: CDR1 MGHRA, CDR2 YSYEKL. There are 18 residues in the CDR3.

CDR3 bases: TGTGCCAGCTCACCTCAGAGCAATCAGCCCCAGCATTTT. Translation: CASSPQSNQPQHF. The V gene is TRBV18, the J gene TRBJ1-5; D is ambiguous. Trimming pared 3 bases from V and 1 base from J, leaving 4 bases between. Looked up from germline, CDR1 is KGHSH and CDR2 is LQKENI. The CDR3 has 13 amino acids.

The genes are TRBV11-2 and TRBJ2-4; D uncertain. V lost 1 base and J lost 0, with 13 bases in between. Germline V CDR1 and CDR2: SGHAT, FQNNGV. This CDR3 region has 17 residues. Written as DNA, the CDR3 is TGTGCCAGCAGCTTAGGCCCCTTTTTACTAGCCAAAAACATTCAGTACTTC. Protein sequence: CASSLGPFLLAKNIQYF.

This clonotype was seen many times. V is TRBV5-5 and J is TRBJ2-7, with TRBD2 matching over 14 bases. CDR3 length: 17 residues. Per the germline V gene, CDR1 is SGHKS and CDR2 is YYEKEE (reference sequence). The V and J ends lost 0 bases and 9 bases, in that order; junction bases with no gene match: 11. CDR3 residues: CASSLVLGTSGSWPQYF. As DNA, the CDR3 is TGTGCCAGCAGCTTGGTCCTTGGGACTAGCGGGAGTTGGCCGCAGTACTTC.